The text below deals with one T cell receptor beta chain. Which antigen it targets is not known. The sample holds no much larger clone one base away, and base qualities are not on file. In the prospective study, participants were roughly 18 to 100 years old, resided in 24 geographic areas of the United States, and were enrolled through a virtual design. To assign participants to cohorts, the prospective study relied on clinical history that participants themselves reported in a screening survey and a study questionnaire. For ImmuneRACE Cohort 3, a participant was defined as recovered based on two consecutive negative NP/OP PCR tests, clearance by a healthcare professional, or resolution of symptoms. In the prospective study, whole blood, serum and a nasopharyngeal or oropharyngeal swab were collected from each participant by mobile phlebotomists. Prospective study participants could optionally give additional blood draws and questionnaires over a roughly 2-month period. Before DNA extraction, prospective study blood samples were shipped either frozen or at room temperature.

These data come from a study of blood T cell repertoires in COVID-19 (TCRdb year 2020). In terms of the full investigation: Collaborator samples came from the United States, Italy and Spain and covered acute and convalescent phases of COVID-19. The material from the prospective study consisted of cDNA or gDNA derived from T cells, B-cell-depleted T cells, or PBMCs. Deeply sampled blood TCRbeta repertoires from subjects exposed to, actively infected with, or recovered from COVID-19 were included in the dataset. A freely available public database, intended as a resource for researchers studying the immune response to SARS-CoV-2, is where the repertoires were released. Samples were obtained from the ongoing ImmuneRACE study (first 160 participants) and from about 1,300 subjects provided by 6 global collaborators. Nearly every sample came with metadata listing a de-identified subject ID, COVID-19 status, age in years and sex. HLA class I and class II types, where available, came from metadata supplied by the sample provider rather than from assay-based typing. General study outcomes and caveats: Clinical and demographic metadata were provided uncurated, with the amount varying by source and participant.

Counted from cysteine to phenylalanine, this CDR3 has 16 amino acids. CDR3 DNA only is kept here, 48 bases in frame from base 1. V has 5 bases trimmed and J has 0 bases trimmed; junction bases matching no gene number 8. Looking up the germline V gene yields CDR1 MDHEN and CDR2 SYDVKM. The immunoSEQ Assay, a bias-controlled multiplex PCR, was used to amplify TCRbeta CDR3 regions from genomic DNA. The study's own analysis went as follows. Within the assay, amplification of reference gene primers was used to estimate how many nucleated cells each sample contained. To quantify the absolute abundance of each unique TCRbeta CDR3 rearrangement, sequence reads were collapsed and filtered. For each sample, productive Simpson clonality was calculated as the square root of Simpson's diversity index over productive rearrangements. TCRdb retrieved this table from immuneACCESS and kept in-frame rearrangements only. Not all clones are present; in checked studies, unresolved V genes account for under half, and no reason is known for the remainder. V and J calls and clone size are those listed in that table; D and trimming were worked out from the DNA. The table for this sample lists fewer than 300,000 clones; approximately 90% of them were counted only once. Around 1.1% of the sample rests with the top ten.

This TCR was recovered from a woman aged 25 to 45 who had recovered from COVID-19. The rearranged segments are TRBV28 and TRBJ1-2; TRBD1 matches 8 bases in the middle. The sample taken for sequencing was PBMCs or T cells enriched from blood (not recorded which). CDR3 sequence: CASSINSQGANYGYTF. The DNA sequence is given as TGTGCCAGCAGTATAAACTCACAGGGGGCTAACTATGGCTACACCTTC.